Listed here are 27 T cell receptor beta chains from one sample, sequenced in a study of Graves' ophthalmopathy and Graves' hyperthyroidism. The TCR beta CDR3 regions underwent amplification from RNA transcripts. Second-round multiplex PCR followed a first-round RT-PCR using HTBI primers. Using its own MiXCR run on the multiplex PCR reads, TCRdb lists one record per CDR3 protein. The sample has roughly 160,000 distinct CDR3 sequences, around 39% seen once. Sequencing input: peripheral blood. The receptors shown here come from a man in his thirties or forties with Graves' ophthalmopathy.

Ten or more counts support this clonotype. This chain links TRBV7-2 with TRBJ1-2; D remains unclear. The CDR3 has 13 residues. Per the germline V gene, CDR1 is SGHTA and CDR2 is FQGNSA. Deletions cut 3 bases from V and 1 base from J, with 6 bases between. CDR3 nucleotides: TGTGCCAGCAGCTTGGGGATTAACTATGGCTACACCTTC. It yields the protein CASSLGINYGYTF.

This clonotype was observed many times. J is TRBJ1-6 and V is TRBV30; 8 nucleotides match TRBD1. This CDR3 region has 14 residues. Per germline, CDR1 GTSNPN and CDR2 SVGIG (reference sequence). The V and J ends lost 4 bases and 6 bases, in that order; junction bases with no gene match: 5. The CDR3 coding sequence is TGTGCCTGGACTCCGGGACAGGTTAATTCACCCCTCCACTTT. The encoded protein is CAWTPGQVNSPLHF.

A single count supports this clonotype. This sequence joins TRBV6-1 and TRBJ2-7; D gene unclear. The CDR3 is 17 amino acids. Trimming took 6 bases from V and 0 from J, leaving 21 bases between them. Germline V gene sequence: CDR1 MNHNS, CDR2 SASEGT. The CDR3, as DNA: TGTGCCAGCAGACTTTCCGCTTCCCAGACCCGCTCCTACGAGCAGTACTTC. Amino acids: CASRLSASQTRSYEQYF.

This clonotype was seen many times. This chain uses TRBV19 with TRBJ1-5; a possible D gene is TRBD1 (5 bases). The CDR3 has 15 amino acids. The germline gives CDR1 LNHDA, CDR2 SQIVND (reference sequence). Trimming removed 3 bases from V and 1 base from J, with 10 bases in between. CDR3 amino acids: CASSIGAVSNQPQHF. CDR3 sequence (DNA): TGTGCCAGTAGTATCGGGGCGGTAAGCAATCAGCCCCAGCATTTT. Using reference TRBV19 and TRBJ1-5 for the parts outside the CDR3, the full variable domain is DGGITQSPKYLFRKEGQNVTLSCEQNLNHDAMYWYRQDPGQGLRLIYYSQIVNDFQKGDIAEGYSVSREKKESFPLTVTSAQKNPTAFYLCASSIGAVSNQPQHFGDGTRLSIL.

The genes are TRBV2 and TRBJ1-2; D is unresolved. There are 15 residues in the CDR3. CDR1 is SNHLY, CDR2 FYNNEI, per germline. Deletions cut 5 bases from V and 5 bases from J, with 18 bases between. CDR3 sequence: CASSYSGGLLYGYTF. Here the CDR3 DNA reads TGTGCCAGCAGTTACTCCGGTGGGCTCCTGTATGGCTACACCTTC. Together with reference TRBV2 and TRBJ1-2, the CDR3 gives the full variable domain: EPEVTQTPSHQVTQMGQEVILRCVPISNHLYFYWYRQILGQKVEFLVSFYNNEISEKSEIFDDQFSVERPDGSNFTLKIRSTKLEDSAMYFCASSYSGGLLYGYTFGSGTRLTVV.

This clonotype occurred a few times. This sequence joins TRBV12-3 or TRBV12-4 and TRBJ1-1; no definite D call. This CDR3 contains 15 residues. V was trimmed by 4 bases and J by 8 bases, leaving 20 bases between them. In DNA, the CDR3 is TGTGCCAGCAGTTCCCAGCCCCCCGGGGAAGGGGAAGCTTTCTTT. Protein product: CASSSQPPGEGEAFF.

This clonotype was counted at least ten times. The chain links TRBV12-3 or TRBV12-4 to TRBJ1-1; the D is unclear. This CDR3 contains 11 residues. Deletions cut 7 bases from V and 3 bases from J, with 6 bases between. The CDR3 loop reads CASTTHTEAFF. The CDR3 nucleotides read TGTGCCAGCACCACCCACACTGAAGCTTTCTTT.

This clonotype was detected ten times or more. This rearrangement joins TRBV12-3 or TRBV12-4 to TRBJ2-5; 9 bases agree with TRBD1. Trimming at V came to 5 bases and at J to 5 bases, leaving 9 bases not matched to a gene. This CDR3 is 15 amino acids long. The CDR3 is CASSPRTGVLETQYF. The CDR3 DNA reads TGTGCCAGCAGTCCCCGGACAGGGGTGCTGGAGACCCAGTACTTC.

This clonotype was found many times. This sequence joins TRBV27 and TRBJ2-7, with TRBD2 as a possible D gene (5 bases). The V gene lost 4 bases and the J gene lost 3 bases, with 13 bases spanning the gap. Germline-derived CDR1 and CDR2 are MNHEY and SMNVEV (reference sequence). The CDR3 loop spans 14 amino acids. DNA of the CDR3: TGTGCCAGCAGTTCCGTCCTCCGGGGCTACGAGCAGTACTTC. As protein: CASSSVLRGYEQYF.

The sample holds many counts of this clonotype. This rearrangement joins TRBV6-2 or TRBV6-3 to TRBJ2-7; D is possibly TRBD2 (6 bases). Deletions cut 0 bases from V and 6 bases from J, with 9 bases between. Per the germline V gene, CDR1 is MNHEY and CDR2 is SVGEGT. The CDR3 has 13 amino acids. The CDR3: CASSYSGRSEQYF. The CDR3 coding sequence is TGTGCCAGCAGTTACTCTGGGAGGTCCGAGCAGTACTTC.

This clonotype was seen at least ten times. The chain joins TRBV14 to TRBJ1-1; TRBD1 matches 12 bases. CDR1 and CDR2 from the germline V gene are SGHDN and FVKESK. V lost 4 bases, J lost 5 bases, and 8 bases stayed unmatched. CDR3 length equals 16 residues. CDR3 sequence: CASSRIPGQGATEAFF. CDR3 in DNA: TGTGCCAGCAGCCGAATACCGGGACAGGGGGCGACTGAAGCTTTCTTT.

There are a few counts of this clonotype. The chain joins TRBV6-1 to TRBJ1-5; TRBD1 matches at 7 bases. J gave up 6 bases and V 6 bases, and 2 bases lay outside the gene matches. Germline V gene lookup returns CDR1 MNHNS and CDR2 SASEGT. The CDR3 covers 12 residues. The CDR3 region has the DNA TGTGCCAGCAGGACAGGGACTCAGCCCCAGCATTTT. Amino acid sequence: CASRTGTQPQHF.

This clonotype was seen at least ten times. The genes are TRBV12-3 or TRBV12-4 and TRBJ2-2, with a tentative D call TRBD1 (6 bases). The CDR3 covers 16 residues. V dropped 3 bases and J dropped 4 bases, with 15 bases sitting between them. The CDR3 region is CASSLSPGDGTGELFF. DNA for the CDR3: TGTGCCAGCAGTTTGAGCCCAGGGGATGGCACCGGGGAGCTGTTTTTT.

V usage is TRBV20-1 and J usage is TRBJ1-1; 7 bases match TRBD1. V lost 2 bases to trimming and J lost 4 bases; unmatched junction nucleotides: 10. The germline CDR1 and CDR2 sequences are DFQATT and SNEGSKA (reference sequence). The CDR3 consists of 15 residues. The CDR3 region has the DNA TGCAGTGCTAGACCTTCCACAGGGGTCCTCACTGAAGCTTTCTTT. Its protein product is CSARPSTGVLTEAFF.

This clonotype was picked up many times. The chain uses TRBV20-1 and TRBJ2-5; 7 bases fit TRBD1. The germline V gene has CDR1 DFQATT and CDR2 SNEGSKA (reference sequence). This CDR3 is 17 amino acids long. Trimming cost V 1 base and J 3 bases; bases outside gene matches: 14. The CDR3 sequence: CSARGQGVYSTKETQYF. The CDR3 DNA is TGCAGTGCTAGAGGGCAGGGGGTATACTCTACCAAAGAGACCCAGTACTTC.

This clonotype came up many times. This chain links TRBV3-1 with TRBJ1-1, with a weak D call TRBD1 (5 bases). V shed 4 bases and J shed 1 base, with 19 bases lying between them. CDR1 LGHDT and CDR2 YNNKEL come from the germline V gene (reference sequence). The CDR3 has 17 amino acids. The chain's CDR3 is CASSPTDKGLSNTEAFF. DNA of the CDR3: TGTGCCAGCAGCCCGACAGATAAGGGCCTTTCGAACACTGAAGCTTTCTTT. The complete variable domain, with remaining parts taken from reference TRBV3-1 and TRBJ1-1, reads DTAVSQTPKYLVTQMGNDKSIKCEQNLGHDTMYWYKQDSKKFLKIMFSYNNKELIINETVPNRFSPKSPDKAHLNLHINSLELGDSAVYFCASSPTDKGLSNTEAFFGQGTRLTVV.

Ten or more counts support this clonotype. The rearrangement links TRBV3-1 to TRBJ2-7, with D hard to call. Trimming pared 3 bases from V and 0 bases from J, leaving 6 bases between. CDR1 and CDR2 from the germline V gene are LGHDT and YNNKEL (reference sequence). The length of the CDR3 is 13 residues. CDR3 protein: CASSHDLSYEQYF. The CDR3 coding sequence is TGTGCCAGCAGCCACGACCTCTCCTACGAGCAGTACTTC.

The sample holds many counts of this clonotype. The CDR3 DNA sequence: TGTGCCAGCAGTGGGGACATAGGGACCGCAGGGGAGCTGTTTTTT. Translation gives CASSGDIGTAGELFF. This chain links TRBV12-3 or TRBV12-4 with TRBJ2-2; D is perhaps TRBD1 (6 bases). Trimming took off 5 bases at V and 8 bases at J, with 18 bases between the two ends. This CDR3 has 15 residues.

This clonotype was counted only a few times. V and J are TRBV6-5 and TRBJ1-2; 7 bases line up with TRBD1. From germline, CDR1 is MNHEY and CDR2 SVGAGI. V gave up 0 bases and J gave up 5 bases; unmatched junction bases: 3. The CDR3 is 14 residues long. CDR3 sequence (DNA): TGTGCCAGCAGTTACTCACAGGGGACGTATGGCTACACCTTC. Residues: CASSYSQGTYGYTF.

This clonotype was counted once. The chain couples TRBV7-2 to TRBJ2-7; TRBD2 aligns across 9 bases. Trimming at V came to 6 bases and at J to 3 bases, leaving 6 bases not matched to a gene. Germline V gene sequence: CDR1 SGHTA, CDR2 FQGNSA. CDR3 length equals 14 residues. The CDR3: CASRVGLAFYEQYF. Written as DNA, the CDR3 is TGTGCCAGCAGAGTGGGACTAGCTTTCTACGAGCAGTACTTC.

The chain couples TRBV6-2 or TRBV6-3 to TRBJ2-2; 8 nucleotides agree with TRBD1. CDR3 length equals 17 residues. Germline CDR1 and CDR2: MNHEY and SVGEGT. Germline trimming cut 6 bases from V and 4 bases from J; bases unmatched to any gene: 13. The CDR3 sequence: CASSLRTGIRGTGELFF. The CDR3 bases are TGTGCCAGCAGCTTACGGACAGGGATTCGGGGCACCGGGGAGCTGTTTTTT.

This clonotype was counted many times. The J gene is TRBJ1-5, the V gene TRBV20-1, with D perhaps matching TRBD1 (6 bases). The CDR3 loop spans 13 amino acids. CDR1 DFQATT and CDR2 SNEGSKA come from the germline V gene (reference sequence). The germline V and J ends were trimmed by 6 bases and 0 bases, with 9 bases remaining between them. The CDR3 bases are TGCAGTGCCGGGGGCAATAGCAATCAGCCCCAGCATTTT. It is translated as CSAGGNSNQPQHF.

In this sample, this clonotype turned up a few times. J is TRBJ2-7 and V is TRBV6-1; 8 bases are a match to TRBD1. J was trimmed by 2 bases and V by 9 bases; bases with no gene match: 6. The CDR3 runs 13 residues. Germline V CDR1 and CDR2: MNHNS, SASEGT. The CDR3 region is CASWTGPTYEQYF. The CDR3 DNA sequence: TGTGCCAGTTGGACAGGGCCCACCTACGAGCAGTACTTC.

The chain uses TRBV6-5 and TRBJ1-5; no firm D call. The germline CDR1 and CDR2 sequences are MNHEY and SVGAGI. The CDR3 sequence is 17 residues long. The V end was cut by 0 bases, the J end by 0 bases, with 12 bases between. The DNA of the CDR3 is TGTGCCAGCAGTTACTCCGGTGGACGGGATAGCAATCAGCCCCAGCATTTT. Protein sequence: CASSYSGGRDSNQPQHF.

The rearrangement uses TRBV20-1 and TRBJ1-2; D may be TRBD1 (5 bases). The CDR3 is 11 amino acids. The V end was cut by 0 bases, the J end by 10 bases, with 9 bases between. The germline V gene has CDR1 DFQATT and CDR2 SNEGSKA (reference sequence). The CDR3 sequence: CSARDGGFYTF. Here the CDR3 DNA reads TGCAGTGCTAGAGATGGGGGTTTCTACACCTTC.

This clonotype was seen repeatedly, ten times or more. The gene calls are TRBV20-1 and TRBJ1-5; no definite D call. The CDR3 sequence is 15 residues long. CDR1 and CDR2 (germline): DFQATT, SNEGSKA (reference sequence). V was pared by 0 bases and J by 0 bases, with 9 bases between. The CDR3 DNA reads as TGCAGTGCTAGAGATCTCGGGGATAGCAATCAGCCCCAGCATTTT. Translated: CSARDLGDSNQPQHF.

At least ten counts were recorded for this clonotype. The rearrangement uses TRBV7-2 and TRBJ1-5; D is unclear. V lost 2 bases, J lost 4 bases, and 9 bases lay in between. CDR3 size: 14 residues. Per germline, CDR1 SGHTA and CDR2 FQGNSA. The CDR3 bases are TGTGCCAGCAGCTTAAACCGTCCGAATCAGCCCCAGCATTTT. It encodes CASSLNRPNQPQHF. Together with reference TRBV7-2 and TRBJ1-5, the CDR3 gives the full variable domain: GAGVSQSPSNKVTEKGKDVELRCDPISGHTALYWYRQSLGQGLEFLIYFQGNSAPDKSGLPSDRFSAERTGGSVSTLTIQRTQQEDSAVYLCASSLNRPNQPQHFGDGTRLSIL.